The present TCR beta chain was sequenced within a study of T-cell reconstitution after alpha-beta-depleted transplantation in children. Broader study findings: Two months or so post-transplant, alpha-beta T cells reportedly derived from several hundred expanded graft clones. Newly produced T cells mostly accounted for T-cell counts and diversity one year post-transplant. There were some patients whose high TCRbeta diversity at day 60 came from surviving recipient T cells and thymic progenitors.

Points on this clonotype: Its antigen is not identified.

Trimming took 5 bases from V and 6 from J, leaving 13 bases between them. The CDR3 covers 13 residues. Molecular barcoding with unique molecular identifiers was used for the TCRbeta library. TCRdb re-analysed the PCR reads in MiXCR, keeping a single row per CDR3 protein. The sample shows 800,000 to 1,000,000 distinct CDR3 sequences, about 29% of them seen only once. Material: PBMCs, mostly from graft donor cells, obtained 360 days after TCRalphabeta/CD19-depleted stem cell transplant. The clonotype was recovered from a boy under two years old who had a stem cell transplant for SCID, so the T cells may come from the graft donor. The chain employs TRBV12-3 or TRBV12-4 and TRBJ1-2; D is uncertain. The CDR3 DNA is TGTGCCAGCAGTCCGACCTGGGGTCATGGCTACACCTTC. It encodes CASSPTWGHGYTF.